These 15 T cell receptor beta chains originate from one sample sequenced in a study of shared clonotypes between healthy human individuals. Profiled with immunoSEQ multiplex PCR; TCRdb holds only in-frame clones, not every one. The table shows hundreds of thousands of clones, with around 74% occurring only once. Sequenced material: memory CD4+ T cells sorted from blood. As for subset: CD45RA-negative fraction. These receptors all come from a woman in her 30s in good health.

Concerning this clone: This same CDR3 is encoded by further DNA sequences in the sample. This chain connects TRBV5-1 to TRBJ2-1; perhaps TRBD2 as D (5 bases). The V gene lost 4 bases and the J gene lost 0 bases, with 11 bases spanning the gap. The germline V gene encodes CDR1 SGHRS and CDR2 YFSETQ. The CDR3 extends over 15 amino acids. CDR3 residues: CASSMDSSSYNEQFF. In DNA form, the CDR3 reads TGCGCCAGCAGCATGGACTCTAGCTCCTACAATGAGCAGTTCTTC.

The rearrangement links TRBV5-4 to TRBJ2-5; 9 bases agree with TRBD1. Germline trimming cut 3 bases from V and 3 bases from J; bases unmatched to any gene: 12. The CDR3 is 17 amino acids. The germline CDR1 and CDR2 sequences are SGHNT and YYREEE (reference sequence). The CDR3 is CASSSLGQGSPEETQYF. CDR3 in DNA: TGTGCCAGCAGCTCACTGGGACAGGGCAGTCCGGAAGAGACCCAGTACTTC. Full variable domain (remainder filled in from reference TRBV5-4 and TRBJ2-5): ETGVTQSPTHLIKTRGQQVTLRCSSQSGHNTVSWYQQALGQGPQFIFQYYREEENGRGNFPPRFSGLQFPNYSSELNVNALELDDSALYLCASSSLGQGSPEETQYFGPGTRLLVL.

This chain links TRBV5-4 with TRBJ2-7, with a weak D call TRBD1 (6 bases). This CDR3 spans 13 amino acids. Trimming took off 4 bases at V and 6 bases at J, with 14 bases between the two ends. Germline V gene lookup returns CDR1 SGHNT and CDR2 YYREEE (reference sequence). The CDR3 DNA reads TGTGCCAGCAGCGGGACATTGGTCAGCGAGCAGTACTTC. Its protein product is CASSGTLVSEQYF. Looking up the rest from reference TRBV5-4 and TRBJ2-7 gives the full variable domain: ETGVTQSPTHLIKTRGQQVTLRCSSQSGHNTVSWYQQALGQGPQFIFQYYREEENGRGNFPPRFSGLQFPNYSSELNVNALELDDSALYLCASSGTLVSEQYFGPGTRLTVT.

The chain links TRBV6-6 to TRBJ1-4, with D perhaps TRBD1 (5 bases). The V gene lost 3 bases and the J gene lost 8 bases, with 16 bases spanning the gap. Per germline, CDR1 MNHNY and CDR2 SVGAGI (reference sequence). The CDR3 runs to 15 residues. CDR3 sequence: CASSYLWGLGEKLFF. The CDR3 DNA reads as TGTGCCAGCAGTTATTTATGGGGACTTGGAGAAAAACTGTTTTTT.

J is TRBJ2-2 and V is TRBV5-5; TRBD2 aligns across 9 bases. The germline CDR1 and CDR2 sequences are SGHKS and YYEKEE (reference sequence). CDR3 size: 17 residues. Trimming removed 2 bases from V and 1 base from J; junction bases left unmatched: 6. The chain's CDR3 is CASSFPAGGMNTGELFF. The CDR3 nucleotides read TGTGCCAGCAGCTTCCCGGCGGGGGGGATGAACACCGGGGAGCTGTTTTTT.

The chain is built from TRBV7-2 and TRBJ1-1, with D uncertain. Trimming pared 5 bases from V and 5 bases from J, leaving 18 bases between. The germline V gene has CDR1 SGHTA and CDR2 FQGNSA. The CDR3 is 15 amino acids. The CDR3, as DNA: TGTGCCAGCAGCCCCCTAGAAGTTAGGGTAACTGAAGCTTTCTTT. Its translation is CASSPLEVRVTEAFF. The full variable domain, with the rest looked up from reference TRBV7-2 and TRBJ1-1, is GAGVSQSPSNKVTEKGKDVELRCDPISGHTALYWYRQSLGQGLEFLIYFQGNSAPDKSGLPSDRFSAERTGGSVSTLTIQRTQQEDSAVYLCASSPLEVRVTEAFFGQGTRLTVV.

Notes on this clone: It differs at one base from a far larger clone, so likely a read error. The identical CDR3 is also encoded by other nucleotide sequences in the sample. This chain uses TRBV4-2 with TRBJ1-4; TRBD1 matches at 8 bases. V was pared by 1 base and J by 8 bases, with 3 bases of the junction left unmatched. The CDR3 covers 14 residues. Germline values: CDR1 LGHNA, CDR2 YNFKEQ. This chain's CDR3 is CASSQGQGNEKLFF. The CDR3 DNA reads TGTGCCAGCAGCCAAGGACAGGGGAACGAAAAACTGTTTTTT.

The gene calls are TRBV25-1 and TRBJ2-1, with 7 nucleotides matching TRBD2. CDR3 length: 13 amino acids. The germline V gene has CDR1 MGHDK and CDR2 SYGVNS. The V and J ends lost 6 bases and 7 bases, in that order; junction bases with no gene match: 6. CDR3 sequence (DNA): TGTGCCAGCAGCGGCGGGAGTGGGAATGAGCAGTTCTTC. It translates to CASSGGSGNEQFF.

A few counts support this clone. V and J are TRBV7-9 and TRBJ2-5; D is perhaps TRBD1 (7 bases). Germline CDR1 reads SEHNR; CDR2 reads FQNEAQ (reference sequence). The V gene lost 5 bases and the J gene lost 4 bases, with 20 bases spanning the gap. The CDR3 totals 16 residues. In nucleotides, the CDR3 is TGTGCCAGCAGCCTAGGAGGGACAGCCGGAATAGAGACCCAGTACTTC. Residues: CASSLGGTAGIETQYF.

V gene TRBV28 combines with J gene TRBJ2-5, with no clear D. This CDR3 comprises 15 residues. Looked up from germline, CDR1 is MDHEN and CDR2 is SYDVKM. With 3 bases removed from V and 5 bases from J, the gap between germline ends came to 16 bases. The CDR3 protein is CASSFSTSRAETQYF. The DNA for the CDR3 is TGTGCCAGCAGTTTTAGTACTTCAAGGGCGGAGACCCAGTACTTC.

CDR3 residues: CASSFLSGGEETQYF. The CDR3 DNA follows: TGTGCCAGCAGTTTTCTCTCAGGCGGAGAAGAGACCCAGTACTTC. The gene calls are TRBV27 and TRBJ2-5, with no clear D. With 3 bases removed from V and 3 bases from J, the gap between germline ends came to 14 bases. This CDR3 is built from 15 residues. From germline, CDR1 is MNHEY and CDR2 SMNVEV (reference sequence).

The chain carries TRBV27 and TRBJ2-7, with 7 bases matching TRBD2. From germline, CDR1 is MNHEY and CDR2 SMNVEV (reference sequence). CDR3 size: 13 residues. V was pared by 7 bases and J by 12 bases, with 15 bases of the junction left unmatched. Written as DNA, the CDR3 is TGTGCCAGCACCCTTTCGAGCGCGGGAGCCCTGTACTTC. Its protein is CASTLSSAGALYF.

This clone was counted many times. The chain joins TRBV6-6 to TRBJ2-1; D call uncertain. Trimming cost V 0 bases and J 10 bases, with 10 bases left between them. Per the germline V gene, CDR1 is MNHNY and CDR2 is SVGAGI (reference sequence). This CDR3 is built from 13 residues. The CDR3 nucleotides read TGTGCCAGCAGTTACTCTTCAACACCGGAGCAGTTCTTC. Residues: CASSYSSTPEQFF.

V is TRBV7-9 and J is TRBJ2-2, with a weak D call TRBD1 (6 bases). V lost 2 bases and J lost 3, with 13 bases in between. CDR1 and CDR2 (germline): SEHNR, FQNEAQ (reference sequence). This CDR3 is 16 amino acids long. In nucleotides, the CDR3 is TGTGCCAGCAGCTTAACCGACAGGTCATACACCGGGGAGCTGTTTTTT. This translates into CASSLTDRSYTGELFF.

This clone occurred once. In the same sample, other DNA sequences code for this CDR3. The chain uses TRBV5-1 and TRBJ1-5, with 8 bases matching TRBD1. Looked up from germline, CDR1 is SGHRS and CDR2 is YFSETQ. V lost 4 bases, J lost 7 bases, and 7 bases stayed unmatched. This CDR3 has 14 residues. The CDR3 is CASSRTGGDQPQHF. As DNA, the CDR3 is TGCGCCAGCAGCCGAACAGGGGGGGACCAGCCCCAGCATTTT. Together with reference TRBV5-1 and TRBJ1-5, the CDR3 gives the full variable domain: KAGVTQTPRYLIKTRGQQVTLSCSPISGHRSVSWYQQTPGQGLQFLFEYFSETQRNKGNFPGRFSGRQFSNSRSEMNVSTLELGDSALYLCASSRTGGDQPQHFGDGTRLSIL.